This T cell receptor (beta chain) stems from a study of blood T cell repertoires in COVID-19. As for the study in general: Donors in the United States, Italy and Spain gave samples during acute or convalescent COVID-19. T cells, B-cell-depleted T cells, or PBMCs provided the cDNA or gDNA that served as material.

Per the original methods: Amplifying reference gene primers gave estimates of nucleated cell counts. Only in-frame clones appear in the TCRdb table, and some are missing; sequencing was by immunoSEQ multiplex PCR. The D gene and trimming were derived from the DNA, and the V and J assignments and clone size from that table. The table lists 100,000 to 150,000 clones, roughly 88% of them singletons. Per germline, CDR1 MRHNA and CDR2 SNTAGT. This CDR3 region has 12 residues. Trimming took off 2 bases at V and 6 bases at J, with 5 bases between the two ends. This chain connects TRBV6-4 to TRBJ2-1, with D perhaps matching TRBD1 (5 bases). Sequenced material: peripheral blood. The source is a human donor in a cohort sampled during active COVID-19. For the CDR3, the DNA is TGTGCCAGCAGTGACAGGGGCAATGAGCAGTTCTTC. It is translated as CASSDRGNEQFF.